These T cell receptor beta chains were read from a single sample in a study of human T cells and chemical hapten exposure. In TCRdb, the RACE reads were re-called with MiXCR into one record per CDR3 protein. The sample consists of approximately 60,000 distinct CDR3 sequences, about 9.3% of them appearing once. The sample in question was whole blood, obtained in connection with sensitization to the hapten diphenylcyclopropenone (DPC). Receptors originate from a woman aged 40 to 50 with alopecia areata. Some clones in this sample may be carry-over from other donors' samples. Each CDR3 is given with its conserved first and last residue. Each record gives: D gene, J gene, CDR3 length, V gene, clone size, CDR3 DNA, CDR3 protein. The D gene is left open where the match is weak. Some rows mark clone size as missing; the rest say once, few, many or name a class of expanded clone.

D gene: NA; J gene: TRBJ2-7; CDR3 length: 14; V gene: TRBV29-1; clone size: NA; CDR3 DNA: TGCAGCGTTGTGGCGGGGCTAGGCTCCTACGAGCAGTACTTC; CDR3 protein: CSVVAGLGSYEQYF
D gene: TRBD1; J gene: TRBJ1-6; CDR3 length: 13; V gene: TRBV7-3; clone size: many; CDR3 DNA: TGTGCCAGCAGCTTTACAGGGGATTCACCCCTCCACTTT; CDR3 protein: CASSFTGDSPLHF
D gene: TRBD2; J gene: TRBJ2-3; CDR3 length: 16; V gene: TRBV11-2; clone size: many; CDR3 DNA: TGTGCCAGCAGCCCCCCTCAATCTCGGGGGGCAGATACGCAGTATTTT; CDR3 protein: CASSPPQSRGADTQYF
D gene: TRBD1; J gene: TRBJ2-1; CDR3 length: 15; V gene: TRBV6-5; clone size: many; CDR3 DNA: TGTGCCAGCAGACGGCCTGGACAGGGGGCCAGTGAGCAGTTCTTC; CDR3 protein: CASRRPGQGASEQFF
D gene: TRBD1; J gene: TRBJ1-2; CDR3 length: 16; V gene: TRBV7-2; clone size: many; CDR3 DNA: TGTGCCAGCAGCATCCGGGACAGGGGGCTCAACTATGGCTACACCTTC; CDR3 protein: CASSIRDRGLNYGYTF
D gene: NA; J gene: TRBJ2-3; CDR3 length: 15; V gene: TRBV6-4; clone size: NA; CDR3 DNA: TGTGCCAGCAGTGACGACCCCCAAAGCACAGATACGCAGTATTTT; CDR3 protein: CASSDDPQSTDTQYF
D gene: NA; J gene: TRBJ1-2; CDR3 length: 13; V gene: TRBV12-3/TRBV12-4; clone size: few; CDR3 DNA: TGTGCCAGCAAACCCGGGACGCTTTATGGCTACACCTTC; CDR3 protein: CASKPGTLYGYTF
D gene: NA; J gene: TRBJ2-5; CDR3 length: 16; V gene: TRBV5-1; clone size: many; CDR3 DNA: TGCGCCAGCAGCCCCTCCGCCTACGGGGCCCAAGAGACCCAGTACTTC; CDR3 protein: CASSPSAYGAQETQYF
D gene: NA; J gene: TRBJ2-2; CDR3 length: 14; V gene: TRBV19; clone size: many; CDR3 DNA: TGTGCCAGTAGAGGGGTGGGCACCACCGGGGAGCTGTTTTTT; CDR3 protein: CASRGVGTTGELFF
D gene: NA; J gene: TRBJ1-5; CDR3 length: 14; V gene: TRBV12-3/TRBV12-4; clone size: many; CDR3 DNA: TGTGCCAGCACCAGGTGGGGAGTGGACCAGCCCCAGCATTTT; CDR3 protein: CASTRWGVDQPQHF
D gene: TRBD2; J gene: TRBJ2-1; CDR3 length: 17; V gene: TRBV2; clone size: few; CDR3 DNA: TGTGCCAGCAGCCTAAAAAATAGCGGGGGGGCGATGGATGAGCAGTTCTTC; CDR3 protein: CASSLKNSGGAMDEQFF
D gene: NA; J gene: TRBJ2-7; CDR3 length: 11; V gene: TRBV29-1; clone size: many; CDR3 DNA: TGCAGCGTTGCGGGAGTCTACGAGCAGTACTTC; CDR3 protein: CSVAGVYEQYF
D gene: TRBD2; J gene: TRBJ2-1; CDR3 length: 15; V gene: TRBV11-2; clone size: many; CDR3 DNA: TGTGCCAGCGAGGGACTAGCGGGGAGCTACAATGAGCAGTTCTTC; CDR3 protein: CASEGLAGSYNEQFF
D gene: NA; J gene: TRBJ1-2; CDR3 length: 16; V gene: TRBV12-3/TRBV12-4; clone size: many; CDR3 DNA: TGTGCCAGCAGTTTAGGGACCTTTACAGGGCTCAATGGCTACACCTTC; CDR3 protein: CASSLGTFTGLNGYTF
D gene: NA; J gene: TRBJ1-5; CDR3 length: 15; V gene: TRBV7-2; clone size: NA; CDR3 DNA: TGTGCCAGCAGCTCCAGTGGGAGGTCCAATCAGCCCCAGCATTTT; CDR3 protein: CASSSSGRSNQPQHF
D gene: NA; J gene: TRBJ1-1; CDR3 length: 12; V gene: TRBV28; clone size: NA; CDR3 DNA: TGTGCCAGCAGTATAACGTGGGGTGAAGCTTTCTTT; CDR3 protein: CASSITWGEAFF
D gene: NA; J gene: TRBJ1-1; CDR3 length: 15; V gene: TRBV20-1; clone size: NA; CDR3 DNA: TGCAGTGCCCCCAGCGGGGCCAGGGGCGGCACTGAAGCTTTCTTT; CDR3 protein: CSAPSGARGGTEAFF
D gene: NA; J gene: TRBJ2-1; CDR3 length: 19; V gene: TRBV7-3; clone size: few; CDR3 DNA: TGTGCCAGCAGCCATGGACTGGTGAGGGACTCAACATCCTACAATGAGCAGTTCTTC; CDR3 protein: CASSHGLVRDSTSYNEQFF
D gene: TRBD1; J gene: TRBJ2-2; CDR3 length: 15; V gene: TRBV7-6; clone size: many; CDR3 DNA: TGTGCCAGCAGCTTCGGACAGGAAGACACCGGGGAGCTGTTTTTT; CDR3 protein: CASSFGQEDTGELFF
D gene: NA; J gene: TRBJ2-2; CDR3 length: 13; V gene: TRBV6-4; clone size: many; CDR3 DNA: TGTGCCAGCAGTGAGGACAACACCGGGGAGCTGTTTTTT; CDR3 protein: CASSEDNTGELFF
D gene: NA; J gene: TRBJ1-3; CDR3 length: 17; V gene: TRBV5-4; clone size: NA; CDR3 DNA: TGTGCCAGCAGCTTGGCCTCCTTTCGGATCTCTGGAAACACCATATATTTT; CDR3 protein: CASSLASFRISGNTIYF
D gene: NA; J gene: TRBJ2-4; CDR3 length: 15; V gene: TRBV7-2; clone size: many; CDR3 DNA: TGTGCCAGCAGCTTACAGGGGCCCTTGAAAAACATTCAGTACTTC; CDR3 protein: CASSLQGPLKNIQYF
D gene: NA; J gene: TRBJ2-7; CDR3 length: 11; V gene: TRBV12-3/TRBV12-4; clone size: many; CDR3 DNA: TGTGCCAGCAGTCCTAGGTACGAGCAGTACTTC; CDR3 protein: CASSPRYEQYF
D gene: NA; J gene: TRBJ2-2; CDR3 length: 10; V gene: TRBV29-1; clone size: few; CDR3 DNA: TGCAGCGTTAGTACCGGGGAGCTGTTTTTT; CDR3 protein: CSVSTGELFF
D gene: NA; J gene: TRBJ2-7; CDR3 length: 12; V gene: TRBV29-1; clone size: many; CDR3 DNA: TGCAGCGTTGACGGACCAGGCGACGAGCAGTACTTC; CDR3 protein: CSVDGPGDEQYF
D gene: NA; J gene: TRBJ1-3; CDR3 length: 14; V gene: TRBV4-1; clone size: NA; CDR3 DNA: TGCGCCAGCAGCCAAGCAGGGGACGGAAACACCATATATTTT; CDR3 protein: CASSQAGDGNTIYF
D gene: NA; J gene: TRBJ2-3; CDR3 length: 15; V gene: TRBV7-9; clone size: few; CDR3 DNA: TGTGCCAGCAGCTTCGGCAGGTCCAGCACAGATACGCAGTATTTT; CDR3 protein: CASSFGRSSTDTQYF
D gene: NA; J gene: TRBJ2-3; CDR3 length: 18; V gene: TRBV3-1; clone size: many; CDR3 DNA: TGTGCCAGCAGCCGCCGACTACCTGGGAGCGGGCGCACAGATACGCAGTATTTT; CDR3 protein: CASSRRLPGSGRTDTQYF
D gene: NA; J gene: TRBJ2-2; CDR3 length: 14; V gene: TRBV7-3; clone size: many; CDR3 DNA: TGTGCCAGCACTGAGGGCTCGAACACCGGGGAGCTGTTTTTT; CDR3 protein: CASTEGSNTGELFF
D gene: NA; J gene: TRBJ1-1; CDR3 length: 14; V gene: TRBV29-1; clone size: many; CDR3 DNA: TGCAGCGTTGACACCACCATAGGGGTAACTGAAGCTTTCTTT; CDR3 protein: CSVDTTIGVTEAFF
D gene: TRBD1; J gene: TRBJ2-2; CDR3 length: 15; V gene: TRBV4-3; clone size: many; CDR3 DNA: TGCGCCAGCAGTCCGGGACAGGGCGAGGCCGGGGAGCTGTTTTTT; CDR3 protein: CASSPGQGEAGELFF
D gene: TRBD1; J gene: TRBJ1-2; CDR3 length: 16; V gene: TRBV20-1; clone size: many; CDR3 DNA: TGCAGTGCTCGACCGGGACAGGGCACCGCTAACTATGGCTACACCTTC; CDR3 protein: CSARPGQGTANYGYTF
D gene: NA; J gene: TRBJ2-3; CDR3 length: 16; V gene: TRBV3-1; clone size: few; CDR3 DNA: TGTGCCAGCAGACTTCTCAGGGGTCCGGGCACAGATACGCAGTATTTT; CDR3 protein: CASRLLRGPGTDTQYF
D gene: TRBD2; J gene: TRBJ2-2; CDR3 length: 15; V gene: TRBV20-1; clone size: NA; CDR3 DNA: TGCAGTGCTCCAAGGACTAGCGGGGCCCCCGGGGAGCTGTTTTTT; CDR3 protein: CSAPRTSGAPGELFF
D gene: TRBD2; J gene: TRBJ2-1; CDR3 length: 14; V gene: TRBV19; clone size: many; CDR3 DNA: TGTGCCAGTAAGGTACAGCGGGGGGGCAATGAGCAGTTCTTC; CDR3 protein: CASKVQRGGNEQFF
D gene: TRBD1; J gene: TRBJ2-7; CDR3 length: 12; V gene: TRBV28; clone size: many; CDR3 DNA: TGTGCCAGCAGGACAGGGGGCTACGAGCAGTACTTC; CDR3 protein: CASRTGGYEQYF
D gene: NA; J gene: TRBJ2-3; CDR3 length: 15; V gene: TRBV9; clone size: NA; CDR3 DNA: TGTGCCAGCAGCCTAGCCCACATAGGCACAGATACGCAGTATTTT; CDR3 protein: CASSLAHIGTDTQYF
D gene: NA; J gene: TRBJ1-1; CDR3 length: 12; V gene: TRBV3-1; clone size: NA; CDR3 DNA: TGTGCCAGCCTAGGACGGAACACTGAAGCTTTCTTT; CDR3 protein: CASLGRNTEAFF
D gene: NA; J gene: TRBJ2-7; CDR3 length: 15; V gene: TRBV20-1; clone size: many; CDR3 DNA: TGCAGTGCTAGAGATAGGGCGGGATTCCACCACGAGCAGTACTTC; CDR3 protein: CSARDRAGFHHEQYF
D gene: NA; J gene: TRBJ2-2; CDR3 length: 15; V gene: TRBV2; clone size: many; CDR3 DNA: TGTGCCAGCAAATGGCTAGCGTCAAACACCGGGGAGCTGTTTTTT; CDR3 protein: CASKWLASNTGELFF
D gene: TRBD1; J gene: TRBJ1-2; CDR3 length: 17; V gene: TRBV20-1; clone size: NA; CDR3 DNA: TGCAGTGCTCCTGGGATAGAATCCTCAATAGGGGGCGTCGGCTACACCTTC; CDR3 protein: CSAPGIESSIGGVGYTF
D gene: NA; J gene: TRBJ1-1; CDR3 length: 11; V gene: TRBV29-1; clone size: few; CDR3 DNA: TGCAGCGTTTATGTCCGAGCTGAAGCTTTCTTT; CDR3 protein: CSVYVRAEAFF